Given below is one TCR beta chain in context. This CDR3 contains 15 residues. Germline V CDR1 and CDR2: LNHDA, SQIVND (reference sequence). V lost 2 bases and J lost 6; bases outside the gene matches: 6. The study recruited people aged about 18 to 95 years across about 25 US areas. Assignment of participants to cohorts was predicated upon participant-reported clinical history. This record comes from a study of blood T cell repertoires in COVID-19. Study-wide background: Samples representing acute and convalescent COVID-19 were sourced from the United States, Italy and Spain.

Measured with immunoSEQ multiplex PCR; TCRdb has only the in-frame clones, and not every one. The profile shows 150,000 to 200,000 clones, approximately 88% of them singletons. The specimen sequenced was PBMCs or T cells enriched from blood (not recorded which). The receptor's source is a woman between 55 and 75 years old who had recovered from COVID-19. The rearrangement joins TRBV19 to TRBJ2-2, with 7 bases aligning to TRBD1. CDR3: CASSINRGGAGELFF. DNA of the CDR3: TGTGCCAGTAGTATAAACAGGGGTGGGGCCGGGGAGCTGTTTTTT.